These 4 T cell receptor beta chains came from one sample sequenced in a study of T-cell reconstitution after alpha-beta-depleted transplantation in children. The authors prepared the TCRbeta library with unique molecular identifiers. TCRdb recomputed calls from the PCR reads with MiXCR, one row per CDR3 protein. The sample holds about 340,000 distinct CDR3 sequences, around 15% seen once. This sample comprised PBMCs, mostly from graft donor cells, obtained 360 days after TCRalphabeta/CD19-depleted stem cell transplant. The receptors originated from a male patient between 2 and 9 years old who had a stem cell transplant for acute lymphoblastic leukemia, so the T cells may come from the graft donor.

The sample holds a few counts of this clonotype. CDR3 protein: CASFRTSYEQYF. DNA for the CDR3: TGTGCCAGCTTTCGGACTAGCTACGAGCAGTACTTC. The chain couples TRBV2 to TRBJ2-7, with 7 nucleotides matching TRBD2. Germline assignment: CDR1 SNHLY and CDR2 FYNNEI. The trim removed 8 bases at V and 3 bases at J, leaving 4 bases unmatched. The CDR3 has 12 amino acids.

The chain combines TRBV18 with TRBJ2-5, with TRBD1 matching over 9 bases. Germline CDR1 KGHSH, CDR2 LQKENI. V lost 6 bases, J lost 5 bases, and 7 bases stayed unmatched. This CDR3 has 14 amino acids. Written as DNA, the CDR3 is TGTGCCAGCTCCCGGGACAGGGCAGCGGAGACCCAGTACTTC. Amino acids: CASSRDRAAETQYF.

This clonotype was picked up a small number of times. CDR3 region: CASSSSKTELSSGANVLTF. CDR3 coding DNA: TGTGCCAGCAGCAGCTCCAAGACAGAACTCAGCTCTGGGGCCAACGTCCTGACTTTC. This chain connects TRBV4-2 to TRBJ2-6; D possibly corresponds to TRBD1 (5 bases). In germline, CDR1 is LGHNA, CDR2 YNFKEQ. Trimming took 5 bases from V and 0 from J, leaving 20 bases between them. The CDR3 is 19 residues long.

This clonotype was observed a few times. This chain links TRBV27 with TRBJ2-3; TRBD2 might be the D (6 bases). CDR1 MNHEY and CDR2 SMNVEV come from the germline V gene (reference sequence). V dropped 4 bases and J dropped 2 bases, with 13 bases sitting between them. The CDR3 is 15 amino acids. The CDR3: CASSSIGRVTDTQYF. The DNA of the CDR3 is TGTGCCAGCAGTTCTATCGGGAGAGTCACAGATACGCAGTATTTT.